This T cell receptor (beta chain) is drawn from a study of T-cell reconstitution after alpha-beta-depleted transplantation in children. Germline lookup yields CDR1 SGHVS and CDR2 FQNEAQ. V was shortened by 2 bases and J by 1 base, with 12 bases between the two germline ends. The CDR3 loop spans 17 amino acids. In this sample, this clonotype turned up once. The target antigen is unknown. Construction of the TCRbeta library involved unique molecular identifiers. TCRdb processed the PCR reads anew with MiXCR; each CDR3 protein has one entry. This sample has a few hundred thousand distinct CDR3 sequences, with over 25% found just once. Study-wide results and caveats: Alpha-beta T cells about two months after transplant reportedly derived from several hundred expanded graft clones. High day-60 TCRbeta diversity in some patients came from surviving recipient T cells and thymic progenitors. At one year after transplant, newly produced T cells mostly accounted for T-cell counts and diversity.

Here the sequenced sample was PBMCs, taken before TCRalphabeta/CD19-depleted stem cell transplant. The receptor was isolated from a boy in the first two years of life with Wiskott-Aldrich syndrome, due to receive a stem cell transplant. The chain combines TRBV7-8 with TRBJ2-6, with a possible D match to TRBD1 (5 bases). The CDR3 DNA follows: TGTGCCAGCAGCTTATATGGGGCAGTTTCTGGGGCCAACGTCCTGACTTTC. It specifies CASSLYGAVSGANVLTF. Looking up the rest from reference TRBV7-8 and TRBJ2-6 gives the full variable domain: GAGVSQSPRYKVAKRGQDVALRCDPISGHVSLFWYQQALGQGPEFLTYFQNEAQLDKSGLPSDRFFAERPEGSVSTLKIQRTQQEDSAVYLCASSLYGAVSGANVLTFGAGSRLTVL.